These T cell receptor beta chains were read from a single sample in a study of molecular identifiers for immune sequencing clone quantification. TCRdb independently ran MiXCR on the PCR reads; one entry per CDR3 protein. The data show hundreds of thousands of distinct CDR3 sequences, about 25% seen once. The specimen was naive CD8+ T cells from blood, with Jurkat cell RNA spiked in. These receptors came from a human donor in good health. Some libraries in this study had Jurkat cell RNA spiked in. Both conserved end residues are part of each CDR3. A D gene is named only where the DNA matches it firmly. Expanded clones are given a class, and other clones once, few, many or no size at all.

CASSYRVGNQPQHF,TGTGCCAGCAGCTACAGGGTGGGCAATCAGCCCCAGCATTTT,NA,NA,TRBV28,TRBJ1-5,14
CAISDWTGTYEQYF,TGTGCCATCAGTGATTGGACAGGTACCTACGAGCAGTACTTC,TRBD1,few,TRBV10-3,TRBJ2-7,14
CASSPREGYYYEQYF,TGTGCCAGCTCACCCAGGGAGGGGTACTACTACGAGCAGTACTTC,TRBD2,many,TRBV18,TRBJ2-7,15
CASSYTHSGTEAFF,TGTGCCAGCAGTTACACTCACAGCGGGACTGAAGCTTTCTTT,NA,NA,TRBV6-2/TRBV6-3,TRBJ1-1,14
CASSISDTLTGELFF,TGTGCCAGTAGTATATCGGACACACTCACCGGGGAGCTGTTTTTT,NA,NA,TRBV19,TRBJ2-2,15
CSARSGPGNTIYF,TGCAGTGCTAGATCTGGGCCCGGAAACACCATATATTTT,NA,many,TRBV20-1,TRBJ1-3,13
CASSPDLAGNTIYF,TGTGCCAGCAGCCCAGATTTGGCTGGAAACACCATATATTTT,NA,NA,TRBV12-3/TRBV12-4,TRBJ1-3,14
CASSQDSKGRYPGNTIYF,TGCGCCAGCAGCCAAGATTCTAAAGGCCGGTACCCTGGAAACACCATATATTTT,NA,many,TRBV4-3,TRBJ1-3,18
CASSSLERQGALFTDTQYF,TGTGCCAGCAGCTCCCTAGAGCGACAGGGGGCGCTTTTTACAGATACGCAGTATTTT,TRBD1,many,TRBV7-9,TRBJ2-3,19
CASSEGANTGELFF,TGTGCCAGCAGCGAGGGAGCGAACACCGGGGAGCTGTTTTTT,NA,few,TRBV9,TRBJ2-2,14
CASSPHGGTYNEQFF,TGTGCCAGCAGCCCCCACGGGGGGACCTACAATGAGCAGTTCTTC,TRBD2,NA,TRBV11-1,TRBJ2-1,15
CASSEQGRAYNEQFF,TGTGCCAGCAGTGAACAGGGACGAGCCTACAATGAGCAGTTCTTC,NA,NA,TRBV25-1,TRBJ2-1,15
CASSSKTPVRTDTQYF,TGTGCCAGCAGTTCGAAAACACCGGTCCGGACAGATACGCAGTATTTT,NA,many,TRBV28,TRBJ2-3,16
CATSDYPVGHAYNEQFF,TGTGCCACCAGTGATTACCCGGTGGGGCATGCCTACAATGAGCAGTTCTTC,NA,NA,TRBV24-1,TRBJ2-1,17
CAWSETNSGEQFF,TGTGCCTGGAGTGAAACTAATAGCGGGGAGCAGTTCTTC,TRBD2,many,TRBV30,TRBJ2-1,13
CASSANRGDPGNTIYF,TGTGCCAGCAGCGCCAACCGGGGCGATCCTGGAAACACCATATATTTT,NA,few,TRBV9,TRBJ1-3,16
CASSLMGLAGGLTGELFF,TGTGCCAGCAGCTTAATGGGGCTAGCGGGAGGTCTCACCGGGGAGCTGTTTTTT,TRBD2,many,TRBV7-3,TRBJ2-2,18
CASSQTPRGQNYGYAF,TGCGCCAGCAGCCAGACGCCCAGGGGGCAGAACTATGGCTACGCCTTC,TRBD1,once,TRBV4-1,TRBJ1-2,16
CSARFRDRELYEQYF,TGCAGTGCTAGGTTCAGGGACAGAGAATTATACGAGCAGTACTTC,TRBD1,NA,TRBV20-1,TRBJ2-7,15
CASSLMGSTGELFF,TGTGCCAGCAGCTTGATGGGGAGCACCGGGGAGCTGTTTTTT,NA,few,TRBV5-6,TRBJ2-2,14
CASSVTGGPYEQYF,TGTGCCAGCAGCGTGACAGGGGGCCCCTACGAGCAGTACTTC,TRBD1,many,TRBV9,TRBJ2-7,14
CASSSQDRGGNQPQHF,TGTGCCAGCAGTTCCCAGGACAGGGGTGGCAATCAGCCCCAGCATTTT,TRBD1,many,TRBV6-2/TRBV6-3,TRBJ1-5,16
CASSVTGTSNGDAQYF,TGTGCCAGCAGCGTAACAGGTACTAGCAATGGAGATGCGCAGTATTTT,NA,NA,TRBV9,TRBJ2-3,16
CASSPGGVLSSYEQYF,TGTGCCAGCAGCCCAGGCGGGGTTCTCAGCTCCTACGAGCAGTACTTC,NA,few,TRBV7-6,TRBJ2-7,16
CASILNDRSDEQFF,TGTGCCAGTATCCTAAATGACAGGTCTGATGAGCAGTTCTTC,NA,NA,TRBV19,TRBJ2-1,14
CASSPSTGPNTEAFF,TGCGCCAGCAGCCCATCGACAGGCCCGAACACTGAAGCTTTCTTT,NA,many,TRBV4-1,TRBJ1-1,15